Listed below are T cell receptor beta chains from one sample, sequenced in a study of T-cell reconstitution after alpha-beta-depleted transplantation in children. TCRdb re-called the PCR reads through MiXCR, storing one row per CDR3 protein. The sample lists hundreds of thousands of distinct CDR3 sequences, 13% seen once, with around 0.8% in the top ten. The sample here was PBMCs, taken before TCRalphabeta/CD19-depleted stem cell transplant. The receptor source for this set is a girl aged 2 to 9 with congenital amegakaryocytic thrombocytopenia, due to receive a stem cell transplant. The CDR3 runs from the conserved cysteine through the conserved F or W. The D gene is left open where the match is weak. Some rows mark clone size as missing; the rest say once, few, many or name a class of expanded clone.

clone_size	v_call	d_call	j_call	cdr3_aa	cdr3_nt
many	TRBV5-1	NA	TRBJ2-4	CASSLVERDEKFLAKNIQYF	TGCGCCAGCAGCTTGGTCGAGCGTGATGAGAAGTTTCTAGCCAAAAACATTCAGTACTTC
few	TRBV18	NA	TRBJ2-3	CASSPRWGAQGLSTDTQYF	TGTGCCAGCTCACCACGCTGGGGGGCGCAGGGTCTCAGCACAGATACGCAGTATTTT
many	TRBV5-1	NA	TRBJ1-1	CASSLWGPNTEAFF	TGCGCCAGCAGCTTGTGGGGGCCGAACACTGAAGCTTTCTTT
many	TRBV5-1	TRBD2	TRBJ2-1	CASRLPGLAENEQFF	TGCGCCAGCCGATTGCCGGGACTAGCGGAAAATGAGCAGTTCTTC
few	TRBV27	TRBD2	TRBJ2-7	CASSLKVAGVYEQYF	TGTGCCAGCAGTTTAAAGGTAGCGGGAGTTTACGAGCAGTACTTC
many	TRBV27	NA	TRBJ1-1	CASSFRGETEAFF	TGTGCCAGCAGTTTCCGGGGGGAGACTGAAGCTTTCTTT
many	TRBV6-5	NA	TRBJ2-7	CASSSLWVLGRRRPEQYF	TGTGCCAGCAGTTCTTTATGGGTCCTAGGGCGAAGGAGACCTGAGCAGTACTTC
many	TRBV12-3/TRBV12-4	NA	TRBJ2-5	CASSFGGPLQETQYF	TGTGCCAGCAGTTTCGGGGGACCCCTTCAAGAGACCCAGTACTTC
few	TRBV5-1	NA	TRBJ1-1	CASSVQGAGMNTEAFF	TGCGCCAGCAGCGTTCAGGGCGCAGGCATGAACACTGAAGCTTTCTTT
NA	TRBV20-1	NA	TRBJ2-1	CSAREGLNEQFF	TGCAGTGCTAGAGAAGGGTTAAATGAGCAGTTCTTC
many	TRBV20-1	TRBD2	TRBJ2-1	CSAGTSGTPYNEQFF	TGCAGTGCTGGGACTAGCGGGACTCCCTACAATGAGCAGTTCTTC
NA	TRBV20-1	NA	TRBJ2-3	CSARVWPDTQYF	TGCAGTGCTAGAGTATGGCCCGATACGCAGTATTTT
NA	TRBV5-4	NA	TRBJ2-1	CASSLVSREEF	TGTGCCAGCAGCTTGGTCTCGCGGGAAGAGTTC
NA	TRBV14	NA	TRBJ2-1	CASSQDGFGVLLYNEQFF	TGTGCCAGCAGCCAAGATGGTTTTGGCGTACTACTTTACAATGAGCAGTTCTTC
many	TRBV3-1	NA	TRBJ2-7	CASSQAWQSEQYF	TGTGCCAGCAGCCAAGCATGGCAAAGCGAGCAGTACTTC
NA	TRBV28	TRBD2	TRBJ2-1	CASSPGEGTYNEQFF	TGTGCCAGCAGTCCGGGGGAGGGAACCTACAATGAGCAGTTCTTC
many	TRBV28	TRBD1	TRBJ1-2	CASSLSGTGGYGYTF	TGTGCCAGCAGTCTTTCCGGGACAGGGGGCTATGGCTACACCTTC
few	TRBV5-1	NA	TRBJ2-7	CASSFNTGDEQYF	TGCGCCAGCAGCTTTAATACGGGGGACGAGCAGTACTTC
NA	TRBV7-3	NA	TRBJ2-7	CASSSGDRGHEQYF	TGTGCCAGCAGCTCTGGGGACCGGGGACACGAGCAGTACTTC
few	TRBV2	TRBD2	TRBJ2-1	CASRQLTSGRVNEQFF	TGTGCCAGCAGACAATTGACTAGCGGGAGAGTCAATGAGCAGTTCTTC
NA	TRBV6-1	NA	TRBJ1-3	CASALASRGSGNTLYF	TGTGCCAGCGCCCTTGCGTCCCGCGGGTCTGGAAACACCTTATATTTC
NA	TRBV20-1	TRBD1	TRBJ2-3	CSARAGGVDTQYF	TGCAGTGCTAGGGCAGGGGGCGTGGATACGCAGTATTTT
NA	TRBV6-5	TRBD2	TRBJ2-2	CASSSGLAEHTGELFF	TGTGCCAGCAGTTCGGGACTAGCGGAACACACCGGGGAGCTGTTTTTT
many	TRBV11-2	NA	TRBJ1-1	CASSPRGQMNTEAFF	TGTGCCAGCAGCCCCCGAGGACAGATGAACACTGAAGCTTTCTTT
NA	TRBV4-1	NA	TRBJ2-7	CASSQDLEQGRGEQYF	TGCGCCAGCAGCCAAGATCTTGAGCAGGGCCGGGGAGAGCAGTACTTC
NA	TRBV4-1	NA	TRBJ2-3	CASSQGPGSGRRDTQYF	TGCGCCAGCAGCCAAGGACCGGGAAGCGGGCGGAGAGATACGCAGTATTTT
few	TRBV7-2	TRBD2	TRBJ2-1	CASSQTLSSGSQFF	TGTGCCAGCAGCCAAACCCTCTCGAGCGGGAGTCAGTTCTTC
NA	TRBV5-1	TRBD2	TRBJ2-1	CASSLESSGTTRDSDEQFF	TGCGCCAGCAGCTTGGAAAGTAGCGGGACCACAAGAGATTCCGATGAGCAGTTCTTC
few	TRBV30	NA	TRBJ1-1	CAWIQGGSAEAFF	TGTGCCTGGATTCAAGGAGGCAGTGCTGAAGCTTTCTTT
NA	TRBV5-1	NA	TRBJ2-1	CASRGLASYNEQFF	TGCGCCAGCAGAGGTCTAGCGAGCTACAATGAGCAGTTCTTC
few	TRBV5-1	NA	TRBJ2-3	CASSSQQGTQYF	TGCGCCAGCAGCAGCCAACAGGGTACGCAGTATTTT
many	TRBV5-1	NA	TRBJ2-6	CASRHEFSGANVLTF	TGCGCCAGCAGGCACGAATTCTCTGGGGCCAACGTCCTGACTTTC
many	TRBV15	NA	TRBJ2-3	CATSREGRTDTQYF	TGTGCCACCAGCAGAGAGGGCAGAACAGATACGCAGTATTTT
few	TRBV29-1	TRBD1	TRBJ2-1	CSTGTGGSSSYNEQFF	TGCAGCACCGGGACAGGGGGCTCGAGCTCCTACAATGAGCAGTTCTTC
many	TRBV6-1	NA	TRBJ2-7	CASSSRDGGPYEQYF	TGTGCCAGCAGTAGCCGGGACGGTGGTCCCTACGAGCAGTACTTC
many	TRBV20-1	NA	TRBJ2-1	CSARGLPNEQFF	TGCAGTGCTAGAGGACTACCCAATGAGCAGTTCTTC
NA	TRBV5-1	TRBD1	TRBJ1-4	CASSLGGTGDEKLFF	TGCGCCAGCAGCTTGGGAGGGACAGGGGATGAAAAACTGTTTTTT
many	TRBV12-3/TRBV12-4	TRBD1	TRBJ1-1	CASSSTGVVNTEAFF	TGTGCCAGCAGTTCGACAGGGGTAGTGAACACTGAAGCTTTCTTT
once	TRBV15	NA	TRBJ2-7	CATSSGYDYEQYF	TGTGCCACCAGCAGTGGGTATGACTACGAGCAGTACTTC
many	TRBV20-1	TRBD2	TRBJ2-1	CSATSLAGDNEQFF	TGCAGTGCTACAAGCTTGGCGGGAGACAATGAGCAGTTCTTC
many	TRBV20-1	NA	TRBJ1-1	CSAFQDTNTEAFF	TGCAGTGCTTTCCAGGACACAAACACTGAAGCTTTCTTT
NA	TRBV7-7	NA	TRBJ2-5	CASSPLSGKETQYF	TGTGCCAGCAGTCCCTTAAGCGGAAAAGAGACCCAGTACTTC
few	TRBV7-9	NA	TRBJ2-3	CASSLSRILDTQYF	TGTGCCAGCAGCTTATCGCGAATTCTAGATACGCAGTATTTT
few	TRBV12-3/TRBV12-4	NA	TRBJ1-2	CASTLHANYGYTF	TGTGCCAGCACCCTACACGCTAACTATGGCTACACCTTC
many	TRBV6-1	NA	TRBJ2-7	CASLFLLEQYF	TGTGCCAGCCTATTTTTACTGGAGCAGTACTTC
many	TRBV12-5	NA	TRBJ2-3	CASGFERDTQYF	TGTGCTAGTGGTTTTGAGCGAGATACGCAGTATTTT
NA	TRBV12-3/TRBV12-4	NA	TRBJ2-7	CASSPNVSIGVRVAYEQYF	TGTGCCAGCAGTCCTAATGTATCTATCGGGGTCCGGGTGGCCTACGAGCAGTACTTC
many	TRBV20-1	NA	TRBJ2-5	CSALGYQETQYF	TGCAGTGCCCTGGGGTACCAAGAGACCCAGTACTTC
many	TRBV5-1	TRBD2	TRBJ2-1	CASTQRVASGSNEQFF	TGCGCCAGCACCCAACGGGTTGCTAGCGGGAGTAATGAGCAGTTCTTC
many	TRBV20-1	NA	TRBJ1-4	CSATELNEKLFF	TGCAGTGCGACCGAACTAAATGAAAAACTGTTTTTT
many	TRBV7-6	NA	TRBJ2-7	CASSLVSSGRTTPYEQYF	TGTGCCAGCAGCTTAGTGAGTAGTGGGCGGACCACTCCTTACGAGCAGTACTTC
many	TRBV27	TRBD2	TRBJ2-1	CASSLISGTINNEQFF	TGTGCCAGCAGTTTAATCAGCGGGACGATCAACAATGAGCAGTTCTTC
few	TRBV12-3/TRBV12-4	NA	TRBJ2-1	CASSIVAELEQFF	TGTGCCAGCAGTATCGTAGCGGAGCTTGAGCAGTTCTTC